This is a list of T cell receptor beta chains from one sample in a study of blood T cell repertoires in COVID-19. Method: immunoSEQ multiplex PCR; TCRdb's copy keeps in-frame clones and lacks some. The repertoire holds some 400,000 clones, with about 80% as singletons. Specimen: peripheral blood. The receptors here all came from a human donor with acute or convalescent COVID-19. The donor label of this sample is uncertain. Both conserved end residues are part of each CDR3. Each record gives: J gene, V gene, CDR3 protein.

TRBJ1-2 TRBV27 CASSLSSGGTAYGYTF
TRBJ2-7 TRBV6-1 CASSEFGVASSYEQYF
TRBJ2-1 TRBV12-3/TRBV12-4 CASSPTGLNEQFF
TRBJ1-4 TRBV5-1 CASSLARAGPNEKLFF
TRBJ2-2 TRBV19 CASSPTFGELFF
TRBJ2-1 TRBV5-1 CASSTEGVSYNEQFF
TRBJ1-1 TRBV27 CASSFQGTQNTEAFF
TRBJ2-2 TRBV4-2 CASSQERGGGNTGELFF
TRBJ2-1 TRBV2 CASSGLAGVYEQFF
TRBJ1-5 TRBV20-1 CSASRENNQPQHF
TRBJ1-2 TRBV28 CATGGGVGYGYTF
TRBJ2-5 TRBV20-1 CSASPTTGAGAVRETQYF
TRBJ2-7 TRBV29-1 CSVWDSHGEQYF
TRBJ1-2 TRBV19 CASSIRESYGYTF
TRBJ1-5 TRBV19 CASSKVVTGSNQPQHF
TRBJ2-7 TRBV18 CASSLTTGAYEQYF
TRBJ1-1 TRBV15 CATSNSRDRGNTEAFF
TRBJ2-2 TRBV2 CASKVSDGAGELFF
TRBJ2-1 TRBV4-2 CASSQPPPNNEQFF
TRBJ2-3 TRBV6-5 CASSYSSGTTDTQYF
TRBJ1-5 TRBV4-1 CASSLGGTGVQPQHF
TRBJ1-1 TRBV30 CAWGLGWGDTEAFF
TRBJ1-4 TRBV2 CASSRDRGTVEKLFF
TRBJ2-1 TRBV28 CASSLGGGSYNEQFF
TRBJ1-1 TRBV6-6 CASSYPPHPGAFF
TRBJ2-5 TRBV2 CASSGSGGPQIPETQYF
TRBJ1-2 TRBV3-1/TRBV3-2 CASSRKSQGGYTF
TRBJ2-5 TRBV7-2 CASSLAGTRETQYF
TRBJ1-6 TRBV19 CASSIGQGAGSPLHF
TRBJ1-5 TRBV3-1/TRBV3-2 CASSQGPSNQPQHF
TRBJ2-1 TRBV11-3 CASSHRGGTRYGEQFF
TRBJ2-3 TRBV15 CATSRDPGRTDTQYF
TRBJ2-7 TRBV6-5 CASSSGGGAEQYF
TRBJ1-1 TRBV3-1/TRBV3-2 CASSQVNGREAFF
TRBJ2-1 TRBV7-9 CASSRDLLYNEQFF
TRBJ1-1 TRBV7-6 CASRPSQGTEAFF
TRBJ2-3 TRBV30 CAWGLAASDTQYF
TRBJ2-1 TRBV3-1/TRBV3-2 CASSYGRTKRQFF
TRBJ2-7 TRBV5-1 CASSLADRGVGPGPYEQYF
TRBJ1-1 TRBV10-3 CAISLQGAGEAFF
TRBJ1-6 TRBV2 CASSAGQGNSPLHF
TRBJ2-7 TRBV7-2 CASSLGAGANEQYF
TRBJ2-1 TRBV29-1 CSAGGVRGTSGYEQFF
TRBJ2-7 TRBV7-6 CASSLGGGRTYEQYF
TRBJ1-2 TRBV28 CASNGGGTTNYGYTF
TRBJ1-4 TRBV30 CALDRVGGGDEKLFF
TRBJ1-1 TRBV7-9 CASTPGQGSLNTEAFF
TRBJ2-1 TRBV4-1 CASSQLLGTGSDGEQFF
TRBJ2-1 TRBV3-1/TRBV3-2 CASSRTTQHNEQFF
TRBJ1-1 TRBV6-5 CASTLTVNTEAFF
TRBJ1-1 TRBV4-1 CASSQGTGLRNTEAFF
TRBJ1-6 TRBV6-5 CASKMNQDSPLHF
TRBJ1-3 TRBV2 CASRYSTSGNTIYF
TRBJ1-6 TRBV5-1 CASSFESSYNSPLHF
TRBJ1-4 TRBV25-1 CASSEDGTDEKLFF